One sample yielded the 26 T cell receptor beta chains listed below, sequenced in a study of graft-versus-host responses after intestinal transplantation. Approximately 200,000 CFSE-labeled responder cells were plated with approximately 200,000 irradiated, violet-dye-labeled stimulator cells. Some clones are missing from TCRdb's copy, which holds only in-frame ones; the method was immunoSEQ multiplex PCR. The table has some 22,000 clones, around two fifths seen once. The sample in question was alloreactive CD8+ T cells from a mixed lymphocyte reaction culture, obtained before intestinal transplant. The subset here: CFSE-low proliferating T cells sorted from roughly six-day pre-transplant mixed lymphocyte reaction (GvH or HvG direction). These receptors came from a human patient who received an intestinal transplant.

The genes are TRBV9 and TRBJ2-5; 9 nucleotides match TRBD2. V lost 2 bases and J lost 2; bases outside the gene matches: 4. CDR3 length: 15 amino acids. CDR1 is SGDLS and CDR2 is YYNGEE in the germline V gene. The CDR3 reads CASSVTSGWQETQYF. DNA for the CDR3: TGTGCCAGCAGCGTCACTAGCGGGTGGCAAGAGACCCAGTACTTC.

The CDR3 spells CASSHTAGIPNTGELFF. DNA for the CDR3: TGCGCCAGCAGCCACACTGCAGGGATACCGAACACCGGGGAGCTGTTTTTT. The chain has TRBV5-1 and TRBJ2-2; D might be TRBD1 (5 bases). V lost 4 bases and J 0 bases, leaving 16 bases between the germline ends. CDR1 and CDR2 (germline): SGHRS, YFSETQ. This CDR3 is built from 17 residues.

This clone was seen a few times. The chain combines TRBV28 with TRBJ2-5; no clear D gene. CDR1 MDHEN and CDR2 SYDVKM come from the germline V gene. This CDR3 contains 15 residues. The V end was cut by 2 bases, the J end by 5 bases, with 15 bases between. CDR3: CASSLIVGGRETQYF. As DNA, the CDR3 is TGTGCCAGCAGTTTAATAGTCGGTGGGCGGGAGACCCAGTACTTC.

The chain carries TRBV11-2 and TRBJ2-7, with 7 nucleotides matching TRBD2. Trimming at V came to 5 bases and at J to 4 bases, leaving 8 bases not matched to a gene. Germline values: CDR1 SGHAT, CDR2 FQNNGV. The CDR3 loop spans 14 amino acids. This CDR3 reads CASSPGVAGYEQYF. CDR3 coding DNA: TGTGCCAGCAGCCCGGGGGTAGCGGGTTACGAGCAGTACTTC. Filled out from reference TRBV11-2 and TRBJ2-7, the complete variable domain reads EAGVAQSPRYKIIEKRQSVAFWCNPISGHATLYWYQQILGQGPKLLIQFQNNGVVDDSQLPKDRFSAERLKGVDSTLKIQPAKLEDSAVYLCASSPGVAGYEQYFGPGTRLTVT.

The count of this clone is one. The rearrangement joins TRBV29-1 to TRBJ2-7; tentative D call: TRBD1 (6 bases). Trimming removed 4 bases from V and 6 bases from J, with 25 bases in between. CDR3 length equals 16 residues. The germline CDR1 and CDR2 sequences are SQVTM and ANQGSEA. CDR3 loop: CSVVDRKGVGFGEQYF. Here the CDR3 DNA reads TGCAGCGTTGTCGACCGCAAGGGGGTAGGCTTTGGCGAGCAGTACTTC.

The CDR3 is CASNGQEAYNEQFF. CDR3 DNA sequence: TGCGCCAGCAATGGACAGGAAGCATACAATGAGCAGTTCTTC. J is TRBJ2-1 and V is TRBV5-1; 7 nucleotides line up with TRBD1. Germline CDR1 is SGHRS and CDR2 is YFSETQ. V shed 6 bases and J 4 bases; nucleotides not matched to a gene: 7. This CDR3 has 14 amino acids.

The rearrangement uses TRBV27 and TRBJ1-4, with D possibly being TRBD1 (6 bases). V was clipped by 7 bases and J by 3 bases, with 15 bases between them. The CDR3 sequence is 15 residues long. CDR1 is MNHEY and CDR2 is SMNVEV in the germline V gene (reference sequence). For the CDR3, the DNA is TGTGCCAGCAAGTGGATAACAGGGCCTAATGAAAAACTGTTTTTT. It codes for CASKWITGPNEKLFF.

This chain connects TRBV12-5 to TRBJ2-1; tentative D call: TRBD2 (5 bases). V gave up 5 bases and J gave up 6 bases, with 26 bases separating them. The CDR3 loop spans 18 amino acids. Germline assignment: CDR1 LGHNT and CDR2 FRNRAP. CDR3 bases: TGTGCTAGTGGTCAGACGATTGATCTCGGGGTGGGAGTCAATGAGCAGTTCTTC. It yields the protein CASGQTIDLGVGVNEQFF. The entire variable domain, with the rest obtained from reference TRBV12-5 and TRBJ2-1, is as follows: DARVTQTPRHKVTEMGQEVTMRCQPILGHNTVFWYRQTMMQGLELLAYFRNRAPLDDSGMPKDRFSAEMPDATLATLKIQPSEPRDSAVYFCASGQTIDLGVGVNEQFFGPGTRLTVL.

The V call is TRBV27, the J call TRBJ2-7; 9 positions match TRBD1. The CDR3 totals 14 residues. V shed 6 bases and J 6 bases; nucleotides not matched to a gene: 9. CDR1 MNHEY and CDR2 SMNVEV come from the germline V gene (reference sequence). The CDR3 is CASRLGQGNGEQYF. DNA for the CDR3: TGTGCCAGCAGGCTTGGACAGGGGAACGGCGAGCAGTACTTC.

This clone came up a few times. The chain joins TRBV19 to TRBJ1-2; tentative D call: TRBD1 (6 bases). This CDR3 comprises 14 residues. V dropped 7 bases and J dropped 4 bases, with 16 bases sitting between them. From germline, CDR1 is LNHDA and CDR2 SQIVND (reference sequence). CDR3 region: CASTLGQIFYGYTF. In DNA form, the CDR3 reads TGTGCCAGTACTTTAGGACAGATTTTCTATGGCTACACCTTC.

The chain employs TRBV28 and TRBJ2-7; D is unresolved. CDR3 length equals 17 residues. Germline loops: CDR1 MDHEN, CDR2 SYDVKM. V lost 4 bases and J lost 3, with 22 bases in between. Here the CDR3 reads CASSSPHLEGLSYEQYF. The CDR3 DNA follows: TGTGCCAGCAGTTCTCCGCACCTGGAAGGGTTGAGCTACGAGCAGTACTTC.

This clone was counted a few times. This chain links TRBV6-5 with TRBJ2-7; D unresolved. Germline-derived CDR1 and CDR2 are MNHEY and SVGAGI. Trimming removed 5 bases at V and 4 bases at J, with 6 bases between. The CDR3 totals 11 residues. DNA of the CDR3: TGTGCCAGCAGTGCATCGTACGAGCAGTACTTC. Translating gives CASSASYEQYF.

The rearrangement uses TRBV2 and TRBJ2-3; 7 nucleotides align to TRBD2. With V trimmed by 6 bases and J by 8 bases, 11 bases remained unmatched. Per the germline V gene, CDR1 is SNHLY and CDR2 is FYNNEI. The CDR3 sequence is 14 residues long. The CDR3 here is CASSAREGVSTQYF. In DNA, the CDR3 is TGTGCCAGCAGCGCTAGGGAGGGAGTCAGTACGCAGTATTTT.

The chain has TRBV11-2 and TRBJ2-1; 7 bases are shared with TRBD2. The CDR3 has 16 residues. Germline assignment: CDR1 SGHAT and CDR2 FQNNGV. Losses at the gene ends were 4 bases for V and 7 bases for J; bases not matched to a gene: 13. The CDR3 bases are TGTGCCAGCAGCTCCACCCTAGGACTAGTAGGGAATGAGCAGTTCTTC. This codes for CASSSTLGLVGNEQFF.

CDR3 protein: CASRAGGTQYF. The CDR3 DNA reads as TGTGCCAGCAGGGCGGGCGGTACGCAGTATTTT. The chain couples TRBV25-1 to TRBJ2-3; a possible D gene is TRBD2 (5 bases). V was clipped by 6 bases and J by 8 bases, with 9 bases between them. The germline CDR1 and CDR2 sequences are MGHDK and SYGVNS. The CDR3 loop spans 11 amino acids.

The gene calls are TRBV2 and TRBJ2-7, with D maybe TRBD2 (6 bases). The V end lost 4 bases, the J end lost 9 bases, and 10 bases lay between the germline ends. The CDR3 runs to 11 residues. Germline lookup yields CDR1 SNHLY and CDR2 FYNNEI. The CDR3 loop reads CASSGLVPQYF. CDR3 bases: TGTGCCAGCAGTGGACTAGTACCGCAGTACTTC.

This clone has only a few counts. This sequence joins TRBV9 and TRBJ2-2; D is possibly TRBD1 or TRBD2 (5 bases each). Germline assignment: CDR1 SGDLS and CDR2 YYNGEE. V gave up 0 bases and J gave up 5 bases, with 8 bases separating them. This CDR3 is built from 14 residues. The CDR3 bases are TGTGCCAGCAGCGTAGTTGGGGGAACCGGGGAGCTGTTTTTT. Protein product: CASSVVGGTGELFF.

The rearrangement links TRBV7-9 to TRBJ2-1; D is uncertain. V was shortened by 3 bases and J by 7 bases, with 7 bases between the two germline ends. The V gene's germline CDR1 is SEHNR and CDR2 FQNEAQ (reference sequence). CDR3 length: 12 amino acids. The CDR3, as DNA: TGTGCCAGCAGCTTGCGAGGTAATGAGCAGTTCTTC. Its protein is CASSLRGNEQFF.

This clone has a handful of counts. The V and J genes are TRBV7-9 and TRBJ1-4; 7 positions match TRBD1. The CDR3 totals 14 residues. Germline CDR1 reads SEHNR; CDR2 reads FQNEAQ (reference sequence). The V and J ends lost 1 base and 7 bases, in that order; junction bases with no gene match: 3. CDR3: CASSLGQGSEKLFF. The CDR3 coding sequence is TGTGCCAGCAGCTTAGGACAGGGAAGTGAAAAACTGTTTTTT.

As to this clone: The junction shows a germline mismatch at one end, possibly a read error. This chain connects TRBV7-7 to TRBJ2-3, with unresolved D. The CDR3 runs to 13 residues. Germline assignment: CDR1 SSHAT and CDR2 FNYEAQ (reference sequence). The chain's CDR3 is CASSFAPTDTQYF. CDR3 coding DNA: TGTGCTAGCAGCTTTGCTCCCACAGATACGCAGTATTTT.

V and J are TRBV6-6 and TRBJ2-2, with D tentatively TRBD1 (5 bases). Germline V gives CDR1 MNHNY, CDR2 SVGAGI (reference sequence). V lost 2 bases and J 4 bases, leaving 8 bases between the germline ends. The CDR3 is made up of 14 amino acids. The CDR3 is CASSYLQATGELFF. The CDR3 region has the DNA TGTGCCAGCAGTTACCTACAGGCCACCGGGGAGCTGTTTTTT.

This clone was seen a handful of times. This sequence joins TRBV4-2 and TRBJ2-1, with TRBD1 matching over 9 bases. The CDR3 loop spans 16 amino acids. CDR1 is LGHNA and CDR2 is YNFKEQ in the germline V gene. Trimming removed 2 bases from V and 4 bases from J; junction bases left unmatched: 6. CDR3 residues: CASSQFTGGAYNEQFF. The CDR3 DNA is TGTGCCAGCAGCCAATTCACAGGGGGCGCGTACAATGAGCAGTTCTTC.

This clone was detected a few times. V gene TRBV6-6 combines with J gene TRBJ2-2; 14 bases are shared with TRBD2. V was pared by 4 bases and J by 7 bases, with 2 bases of the junction left unmatched. CDR1 and CDR2 from the germline V gene are MNHNY and SVGAGI (reference sequence). CDR3 length equals 15 residues. The CDR3 sequence: CASSLTSGRGGELFF. The CDR3, as DNA: TGTGCCAGCAGTTTGACTAGCGGGAGGGGCGGGGAGCTGTTTTTT.

V usage is TRBV10-3 and J usage is TRBJ2-1, with 8 bases matching TRBD2. After removal of 1 base from V and 9 bases from J, the junction contained 8 bases not matched to a gene. The germline CDR1 and CDR2 sequences are ENHRY and SYGVKD. This CDR3 has 15 residues. DNA for the CDR3: TGTGCCATCAGTGAGTTACCCGGGACTAGGGGTGAGCAGTTCTTC. Residues: CAISELPGTRGEQFF.

The CDR3: CASSFSIGAEAFF. CDR3 sequence (DNA): TGTGCCAGCAGTTTTTCGATCGGGGCTGAAGCTTTCTTT. The gene calls are TRBV6-5 and TRBJ1-1, with no clear D. Germline values: CDR1 MNHEY, CDR2 SVGAGI. V lost 4 bases and J 6 bases, leaving 12 bases between the germline ends. The length of the CDR3 is 13 residues.

V usage is TRBV15 and J usage is TRBJ1-3; D is possibly TRBD1 (6 bases). Trimming shortened V by 5 bases and J by 0 bases, and 11 bases separated the two germline ends. The CDR3 covers 15 residues. Germline V lookup: CDR1 LNHNV, CDR2 YYDKDF (reference sequence). CDR3 region: CATSRDRSSGNTIYF. The CDR3, as DNA: TGTGCCACCAGCCGCGACAGGAGCTCTGGAAACACCATATATTTT.